This T cell receptor (beta chain) was recovered during a study of CD8+CD57+ T cells in acquired aplastic anemia. Previously, flow cytometry had revealed CD8+CD57+ cell expansion in the patients chosen for sequencing. Germline lookup yields CDR1 SQVTM and CDR2 ANQGSEA. Trimming took off 4 bases at V and 4 bases at J, with 23 bases between the two ends. The CDR3 runs to 16 residues. Using genomic DNA as the template, TCR beta VDJ and CDR3 profiling was carried out. A single record per CDR3 protein comes from TCRdb applying MiXCR to the reads. The sample contains more than 150,000 distinct CDR3 sequences, about 44% of which appear only once.

Sequencing input: sorted CD4+, CD8+, or CD8+CD57+ T cells (not recorded which) from PBMCs. The receptor was isolated from a human donor with aplastic anemia. This chain joins TRBV29-1 and TRBJ2-7, with D perhaps matching TRBD1 or TRBD2 (7 bases each). CDR3 sequence: CSVGGEGANYLYEQYF. CDR3 bases: TGCAGCGTTGGAGGGGAGGGGGCTAACTACCTATACGAGCAGTACTTC.